The 22 T cell receptor beta chains reported below all come from one sample, sequenced in a study of T cells in Graves' hyperthyroidism and ophthalmopathy. Amplified TCR beta CDR3 regions came from RNA transcripts. An initial round of RT-PCR targeting the TCR CDR3 relied on the HTBI primer set. TCRdb ran MiXCR on the multiplex PCR reads and lists one entry per CDR3 protein. The sample consists of about 560,000 distinct CDR3 sequences, around 15% of them appearing once. The sequenced sample was blood. The receptors here all came from a woman aged 40 to 49 with Graves' hyperthyroidism.

A few counts support this clonotype. This could be a read error, since a much larger clone is one nucleotide away. The chain links TRBV28 to TRBJ2-3; TRBD2 matches 10 bases. The CDR3 is 15 amino acids. Germline CDR1 reads MDHEN; CDR2 reads SYDVKM. The CDR3 region has the DNA TGTGTCAGCAGTTTTGAGCGGGAGGGAGCAGATACGCAGTATTTT. This translates into CVSSFEREGADTQYF.

This clonotype was seen a single time. The rearrangement links TRBV3-1 to TRBJ2-1; D remains ambiguous. The germline gives CDR1 LGHDT, CDR2 YNNKEL (reference sequence). The V and J ends lost 5 bases and 0 bases respectively, with 17 bases between them. The CDR3 consists of 17 residues. In DNA form, the CDR3 reads TGTGCCAGCAGCGCAACTATGGACGGTTACTCCTACAATGAGCAGTTCTTC. It yields the protein CASSATMDGYSYNEQFF.

This clonotype was observed at least ten times. The rearrangement joins TRBV12-3 or TRBV12-4 to TRBJ2-7, with TRBD2 matching 10 bases. Losses at the gene ends were 1 base for V and 3 bases for J; bases not matched to a gene: 3. The CDR3 is 15 amino acids. DNA of the CDR3: TGTGCCAGCAGTTTAGGGGGACTAGCGCGCTACGAGCAGTACTTC. Protein product: CASSLGGLARYEQYF.

The chain uses TRBV19 and TRBJ2-3, with 11 bases fitting TRBD2. This CDR3 comprises 17 residues. CDR1 and CDR2 (germline): LNHDA, SQIVND (reference sequence). J was trimmed by 3 bases and V by 5 bases; bases with no gene match: 10. The CDR3 sequence is CASSASTSGRATDTQYF. DNA for the CDR3: TGTGCCAGTAGTGCCTCCACTAGCGGGAGAGCAACAGATACGCAGTATTTT.

This clonotype was counted ten times or more. The chain couples TRBV2 to TRBJ1-2; D unclear. The V gene's germline CDR1 is SNHLY and CDR2 FYNNEI. Trimming cost V 7 bases and J 7 bases, with 10 bases left between them. The CDR3 extends over 11 amino acids. CDR3: CASMRQSGYTF. The CDR3, as DNA: TGTGCCAGCATGCGGCAATCTGGCTACACCTTC.

There are a few counts of this clonotype. This chain uses TRBV14 with TRBJ2-4; the D gene is possibly TRBD1 (6 bases). V lost 0 bases, J lost 3 bases, and 12 bases lay in between. The CDR3 runs to 16 residues. Germline loops: CDR1 SGHDN, CDR2 FVKESK. Written as DNA, the CDR3 is TGTGCCAGCAGCCAAGAAACAGGGAAAGGCAAAAACATTCAGTACTTC. Translated, it gives CASSQETGKGKNIQYF.

This clonotype occurred a few times. The chain combines TRBV14 with TRBJ2-3; D is unresolved. Germline assignment: CDR1 SGHDN and CDR2 FVKESK. The ends were cut back, 4 bases at V and 8 bases at J, with 10 bases in the middle. The CDR3 sequence is 12 residues long. Here the CDR3 reads CASSRLGVTQYF. DNA for the CDR3: TGTGCCAGCAGCCGATTAGGAGTTACGCAGTATTTT.

V is TRBV20-1 and J is TRBJ2-2; possibly TRBD1 or TRBD2 for D (5 bases each). Germline CDR1 DFQATT, CDR2 SNEGSKA (reference sequence). The CDR3 loop spans 17 amino acids. The V gene lost 0 bases and the J gene lost 3 bases, with 17 bases spanning the gap. CDR3 coding DNA: TGCAGTGCTAGAGAGACTGCCGGGACCACCCACACCGGGGAGCTGTTTTTT. This codes for CSARETAGTTHTGELFF.

This clonotype turned up a few times. The J gene is TRBJ2-5, the V gene TRBV2; D not certain. This CDR3 comprises 14 residues. Per the germline V gene, CDR1 is SNHLY and CDR2 is FYNNEI. Trimming took 4 bases from V and 0 from J, leaving 9 bases between them. The CDR3 nucleotides read TGTGCCAGCAGTGTGGGCAGAAACCAAGAGACCCAGTACTTC. Translated: CASSVGRNQETQYF.

V is TRBV6-5 and J is TRBJ1-3; D possibly corresponds to TRBD1 (5 bases). The CDR3 has 14 residues. Per germline, CDR1 MNHEY and CDR2 SVGAGI. V was cut by 3 bases and J by 1 base, with 7 bases left in between. CDR3 protein: CASSYGGSGNTIYF. In nucleotides, the CDR3 is TGTGCCAGCAGTTATGGGGGTTCTGGAAACACCATATATTTT.

CDR3 nucleotide sequence: TGTGCCAGTAGTATGGGATTTAACACTGAAGCTTTCTTT. Amino acids: CASSMGFNTEAFF. The chain couples TRBV19 to TRBJ1-1; D gene ambiguous. Germline values: CDR1 LNHDA, CDR2 SQIVND (reference sequence). This CDR3 comprises 13 residues. The V end was cut by 3 bases, the J end by 2 bases, with 7 bases between.

This clonotype has a handful of counts. The chain joins TRBV7-9 to TRBJ1-4; 9 bases line up with TRBD1. CDR1 and CDR2 from the germline V gene are SEHNR and FQNEAQ (reference sequence). The CDR3 covers 15 residues. With 2 bases clipped from V and 8 bases from J, the junction kept 6 bases outside the gene matches. Here the CDR3 DNA reads TGTGCCAGCAGCTTAAGGGGGGACAGGGTCGAAAAACTGTTTTTT. It codes for CASSLRGDRVEKLFF.

This clonotype was counted a few times. The V and J genes are TRBV28 and TRBJ1-2; D is ambiguous. The CDR3 is 13 amino acids. With 2 bases removed from V and 7 bases from J, the gap between germline ends came to 11 bases. The germline CDR1 and CDR2 sequences are MDHEN and SYDVKM. The CDR3: CASSLLGYGGYTF. The DNA of the CDR3 is TGTGCCAGCAGTTTACTGGGATATGGTGGCTACACCTTC.

A few counts support this clonotype. V gene TRBV5-4 combines with J gene TRBJ2-5; the match to TRBD2 covers 11 bases. V trimming: 5 bases; J trimming: 2 bases; junction bases outside the gene matches: 2. Germline CDR1 is SGHNT and CDR2 is YYREEE (reference sequence). CDR3 length: 14 residues. In DNA, the CDR3 is TGTGCCAGCAGGGGGACTAGCGGACAAGAGACCCAGTACTTC. Translation gives CASRGTSGQETQYF. Together with reference TRBV5-4 and TRBJ2-5, the CDR3 gives the full variable domain: ETGVTQSPTHLIKTRGQQVTLRCSSQSGHNTVSWYQQALGQGPQFIFQYYREEENGRGNFPPRFSGLQFPNYSSELNVNALELDDSALYLCASRGTSGQETQYFGPGTRLLVL.

This clonotype was counted ten times or more. This rearrangement joins TRBV12-3 or TRBV12-4 to TRBJ1-1; D uncertain. Between the trimmed V and J ends, which lost 2 bases and 1 base, there was a span of 5 bases. The CDR3 length is 13 residues. The CDR3 sequence is CASSLWENTEAFF. The CDR3 nucleotides are TGTGCCAGCAGTTTATGGGAGAACACTGAAGCTTTCTTT.

This clonotype was seen repeatedly, ten times or more. This chain links TRBV20-1 with TRBJ1-1; no clear D gene. The CDR3 consists of 14 residues. The germline CDR1 and CDR2 sequences are DFQATT and SNEGSKA (reference sequence). V was shortened by 1 base and J by 4 bases, with 13 bases between the two germline ends. CDR3 coding DNA: TGCAGTGCTAGAGTTTCTCCGGGGAGCACTGAAGCTTTCTTT. It is translated as CSARVSPGSTEAFF.

In this sample, this clonotype turned up many times. The chain links TRBV20-1 to TRBJ2-5; perhaps D is TRBD1 or TRBD2 (6 bases each). CDR3 size: 15 residues. Germline V gives CDR1 DFQATT, CDR2 SNEGSKA (reference sequence). V lost 3 bases, J lost 1 base, and 15 bases lay in between. CDR3 residues: CSASSPRGPQETQYF. CDR3 coding DNA: TGCAGTGCTAGTTCCCCTCGGGGGCCCCAAGAGACCCAGTACTTC.

As regards this clonotype: This could be a read error, since a much larger clone is one nucleotide away. The chain is built from TRBV28 and TRBJ2-3, with D unresolved. CDR3 length equals 14 residues. CDR1 is MDHEN and CDR2 is SYDVKM in the germline V gene. The CDR3 here is CAGSLRLVRDTQYF. CDR3 coding DNA: TGTGCCGGCAGTCTTCGACTGGTCCGGGATACGCAGTATTTT.

There are many counts of this clonotype. This chain connects TRBV4-1 to TRBJ2-7, with D unresolved. Per the germline V gene, CDR1 is MGHRA and CDR2 is YSYEKL. This CDR3 has 12 residues. V lost 7 bases, J lost 3 bases, and 10 bases lay in between. Written as DNA, the CDR3 is TGCGCCAGCAACCCCGTGGTCTACGAGCAGTACTTC. It specifies CASNPVVYEQYF.

This clonotype was recorded a few times. The rearrangement uses TRBV5-5 and TRBJ2-5; the match to TRBD2 covers 8 bases. The CDR3 is 15 amino acids. Losses at the gene ends were 0 bases for V and 2 bases for J; bases not matched to a gene: 3. Germline V gene sequence: CDR1 SGHKS, CDR2 YYEKEE (reference sequence). This CDR3 reads CASSLDPSGQETQYF. The CDR3 DNA is TGTGCCAGCAGCTTGGATCCTAGCGGGCAAGAGACCCAGTACTTC. Looking up the rest from reference TRBV5-5 and TRBJ2-5 gives the full variable domain: DAGVTQSPTHLIKTRGQQVTLRCSPISGHKSVSWYQQVLGQGPQFIFQYYEKEERGRGNFPDRFSARQFPNYSSELNVNALLLGDSALYLCASSLDPSGQETQYFGPGTRLLVL.

Many counts were recorded for this clonotype. This chain links TRBV5-1 with TRBJ2-1; 10 nucleotides align to TRBD2. Trimming at V came to 4 bases and at J to 6 bases, leaving 10 bases not matched to a gene. The germline CDR1 and CDR2 sequences are SGHRS and YFSETQ. CDR3 length equals 16 residues. The CDR3 nucleotides read TGCGCCAGCAGCGATATTAGCGGGAGGCAGGTCAATGAGCAGTTCTTC. Its protein product is CASSDISGRQVNEQFF.

The chain has TRBV29-1 and TRBJ2-7; D ambiguous. The CDR3 covers 14 residues. V was cut by 3 bases and J by 7 bases, with 19 bases left in between. Germline lookup yields CDR1 SQVTM and CDR2 ANQGSEA. The CDR3 DNA reads as TGCAGCGTTGAGGATGGAATTGCTTTCAATGAGCAGTACTTC. Its protein product is CSVEDGIAFNEQYF.